The clone carrying this TCR beta chain was counted once. No antigen is known for it. This sample is part of a study of cytomegalovirus exposure and HLA in healthy donors. PCR was performed using 60 Vbeta and 13 Jbeta primers. Assay: immunoSEQ multiplex PCR; the TCRdb copy retains only in-frame clones and omits some. The sample lists fewer than 110,000 clones; around 79% were seen once. Points from the study as a whole: Analysis was carried out at a later point, and it linked a missense DCLRE1C variant to TCR beta V- and J-gene trimming. Using a false discovery rate of 0.05, a later analysis showed that 16,951 TCR beta sequences were associated with HLA alleles.

Per the germline V gene, CDR1 is SGDLS and CDR2 is YYNGEE. CDR3 size: 15 residues. The trim removed 6 bases at V and 1 base at J, leaving 2 bases unmatched. Sequencing was performed on PBMCs. This rearrangement joins TRBV9 to TRBJ2-3; 13 bases agree with TRBD2. The clonotype was recovered from a woman in her thirties or forties in good health and CMV-seronegative. CDR3 nucleotide sequence: TGTGCCAGCAACGGACTAGCGGGGGGCACAGATACGCAGTATTTT. Amino acid sequence: CASNGLAGGTDTQYF.